This passage covers 18 T cell receptor beta chains from one sample sequenced in a study of cytomegalovirus exposure and HLA in healthy donors. The PCR had 60 Vbeta and 13 Jbeta primers. Method: immunoSEQ multiplex PCR; TCRdb's copy keeps in-frame clones and lacks some. Of 150,000 to 200,000 clones detected, less than 90% appear once; the ten largest clones hold around 5.8%. Sequenced input: PBMCs. These receptors were obtained from a male donor in good health and CMV-seropositive.

The V and J genes are TRBV13 and TRBJ2-1, with TRBD1 matching over 8 bases. The V gene's germline CDR1 is PRHDT and CDR2 FYEKMQ (reference sequence). There are 17 residues in the CDR3. V lost 2 bases to trimming and J lost 8 bases; unmatched junction nucleotides: 14. The CDR3 protein is CASSLQGAGAPWDEQFF. The CDR3 nucleotides are TGTGCCAGCAGCTTACAGGGGGCCGGGGCCCCCTGGGATGAGCAGTTCTTC.

V gene TRBV28 combines with J gene TRBJ2-1; the D gene is possibly TRBD2 (5 bases). This CDR3 has 14 amino acids. The germline gives CDR1 MDHEN, CDR2 SYDVKM. The germline V and J ends were trimmed by 6 bases and 8 bases, with 17 bases remaining between them. CDR3: CASRGSEGLDEQFF. The CDR3, as DNA: TGTGCCAGCAGGGGGAGCGAGGGCCTCGATGAGCAGTTCTTC.

The chain combines TRBV27 with TRBJ2-1, with 9 bases fitting TRBD2. The CDR3 length is 16 residues. V shed 5 bases and J 3 bases; nucleotides not matched to a gene: 8. CDR1 and CDR2 (germline): MNHEY, SMNVEV (reference sequence). Written as DNA, the CDR3 is TGTGCCAGCAGTGTCAATAGCGGGGGCTTCTACAATGAGCAGTTCTTC. Protein product: CASSVNSGGFYNEQFF.

The chain combines TRBV7-6 with TRBJ1-6, with 9 bases that match TRBD1. Germline trimming cut 5 bases from V and 10 bases from J; bases unmatched to any gene: 12. CDR1 and CDR2 (germline): SGHVS, FNYEAQ. This CDR3 is 16 amino acids long. CDR3 protein: CASSHHLDRGGSPLHF. DNA of the CDR3: TGTGCCAGCAGCCATCATTTAGACAGGGGGGGCTCACCCCTCCACTTT. Looking up the rest from reference TRBV7-6 and TRBJ1-6 gives the full variable domain: GAGVSQSPRYKVTKRGQDVALRCDPISGHVSLYWYRQALGQGPEFLTYFNYEAQQDKSGLPNDRFSAERPEGSISTLTIQRTEQRDSAMYRCASSHHLDRGGSPLHFGNGTRLTVT.

The chain is built from TRBV6-5 and TRBJ1-2; perhaps TRBD1 as D (5 bases). The germline V and J ends were trimmed by 0 bases and 5 bases, with 16 bases remaining between them. CDR1 is MNHEY, CDR2 SVGAGI, per germline. CDR3 size: 16 residues. CDR3 nucleotides: TGTGCCAGCAGTTACTCGGCGGGACTCACCCCTTATGGCTACACCTTC. Translation: CASSYSAGLTPYGYTF.

The rearrangement links TRBV7-9 to TRBJ1-1; D unresolved. V shed 6 bases and J shed 8 bases, with 7 bases lying between them. Germline assignment: CDR1 SEHNR and CDR2 FQNEAQ (reference sequence). This CDR3 contains 10 residues. The CDR3 DNA reads TGTGCCAGCAGGGCAGAAGAAGCTTTCTTT. Translated: CASRAEEAFF.

The rearrangement uses TRBV18 and TRBJ2-1; TRBD2 aligns across 11 bases. The CDR3 has 17 amino acids. The germline gives CDR1 KGHSH, CDR2 LQKENI. With 4 bases clipped from V and 3 bases from J, the junction kept 8 bases outside the gene matches. The CDR3 sequence: CASSLHRLAGYYNEQFF. CDR3 in DNA: TGTGCCAGCTCACTCCACCGACTAGCGGGATACTACAATGAGCAGTTCTTC.

This clone came up once. The rearrangement uses TRBV5-1 and TRBJ2-5, with a tentative D call TRBD1 (6 bases). CDR3 length: 14 residues. Trimming pared 4 bases from V and 3 bases from J, leaving 13 bases between. Germline V CDR1 and CDR2: SGHRS, YFSETQ. In nucleotides, the CDR3 is TGCGCCAGCAGCACCCTAGGACAGAAAGAGACCCAGTACTTC. Translated: CASSTLGQKETQYF.

The CDR3 DNA sequence: TGTGCCAGCAGCCGGAACAGGGTCTCGGGAAACACCATATATTTT. Translating it yields CASSRNRVSGNTIYF. This chain connects TRBV6-5 to TRBJ1-3, with D possibly TRBD1 on 6 matching bases. With 6 bases removed from V and 4 bases from J, the gap between germline ends came to 16 bases. In germline, CDR1 is MNHEY, CDR2 SVGAGI. This CDR3 contains 15 residues.

The chain recombines TRBV19 with TRBJ2-7; the D is unclear. The CDR3 is made up of 11 amino acids. Germline-derived CDR1 and CDR2 are LNHDA and SQIVND (reference sequence). The V gene lost 10 bases and the J gene lost 4 bases, with 11 bases spanning the gap. Here the CDR3 reads CATSREYEQYF. The CDR3 coding sequence is TGTGCCACCTCGAGAGAGTACGAGCAGTACTTC. The full variable domain, rest sourced from reference TRBV19 and TRBJ2-7, is DGGITQSPKYLFRKEGQNVTLSCEQNLNHDAMYWYRQDPGQGLRLIYYSQIVNDFQKGDIAEGYSVSREKKESFPLTVTSAQKNPTAFYLCATSREYEQYFGPGTRLTVT.

This rearrangement joins TRBV25-1 to TRBJ2-3; no definite D call. This CDR3 contains 11 residues. Trimming stripped 3 bases from V and 11 bases from J, with 9 bases between. Germline values: CDR1 MGHDK, CDR2 SYGVNS. CDR3 residues: CASSDHLRQYF. The CDR3 DNA reads as TGTGCCAGCAGTGACCACCTTAGGCAGTATTTT.

This chain uses TRBV19 with TRBJ1-5, with TRBD1 matching 7 bases. V lost 3 bases, J lost 5 bases, and 10 bases stayed unmatched. This CDR3 is 16 amino acids long. Germline V gene lookup returns CDR1 LNHDA and CDR2 SQIVND (reference sequence). CDR3 in DNA: TGTGCCAGTAGTATCCTTGGACAGGACGGCTATCAGCCCCAGCATTTT. The encoded protein is CASSILGQDGYQPQHF.

The J gene is TRBJ2-5, the V gene TRBV7-9, with D possibly matching TRBD2 (6 bases). This CDR3 spans 14 amino acids. Germline CDR1 is SEHNR and CDR2 is FQNEAQ (reference sequence). Trimming removed 5 bases from V and 4 bases from J, with 14 bases in between. CDR3 residues: CASSVPPAGETQYF. CDR3 DNA: TGTGCCAGCAGCGTTCCCCCAGCGGGAGAGACCCAGTACTTC.

The chain carries TRBV4-1 and TRBJ2-3, with D unresolved. Germline lookup yields CDR1 MGHRA and CDR2 YSYEKL. This CDR3 has 11 residues. V was clipped by 3 bases and J by 4 bases, with 2 bases between them. The chain's CDR3 is CASSHADTQYF. The CDR3 DNA follows: TGCGCCAGCAGCCACGCAGATACGCAGTATTTT.

V gene TRBV10-2 combines with J gene TRBJ1-5, with TRBD1 identical over 9 bases. The CDR3 length is 15 residues. The ends lost 2 bases at V and 3 bases at J; junction bases unmatched: 2. Germline lookup yields CDR1 WSHSY and CDR2 SAAADI. The CDR3 DNA follows: TGCGCCAGCAGTGAGGGACAGGGGTACAATCAGCCCCAGCATTTT. Its translation is CASSEGQGYNQPQHF.

In this sample, this clone turned up a few times. The chain employs TRBV19 and TRBJ2-7; maybe TRBD1 (6 bases). The CDR3 covers 15 residues. V gave up 3 bases and J gave up 3 bases, with 15 bases separating them. CDR1 and CDR2 (germline): LNHDA, SQIVND (reference sequence). The CDR3 DNA sequence: TGTGCCAGTAGTATGGGGGCAGGGGCCCTCTACGAGCAGTACTTC. Translating gives CASSMGAGALYEQYF.

CDR3 in amino acids: CASSYSASGGTYEQYF. CDR3 nucleotide sequence: TGTGCCAGCAGTTATTCCGCGTCGGGGGGGACCTACGAGCAGTACTTC. The J gene is TRBJ2-7, the V gene TRBV6-5, with 8 bases matching TRBD2. The germline V gene encodes CDR1 MNHEY and CDR2 SVGAGI. Germline trimming cut 3 bases from V and 2 bases from J; bases unmatched to any gene: 9. The CDR3 contains 16 residues.

The chain employs TRBV27 and TRBJ2-3; D is uncertain. The V end lost 6 bases, the J end lost 4 bases, and 8 bases lay between the germline ends. CDR3 size: 12 residues. The germline gives CDR1 MNHEY, CDR2 SMNVEV (reference sequence). In DNA form, the CDR3 reads TGTGCCAGCAGCTACCGCCCAGATACGCAGTATTTT. It yields the protein CASSYRPDTQYF.